The source of this TCR beta chain is a study of glioma-infiltrating T cells. Study-level information: Low-grade gliomas were grade II; glioblastomas were grade IV at initial diagnosis. Glioma patients had dexamethasone for six or fewer days before surgery.

Regarding this clonotype: Its antigen is not known. Germline is not matched at one junction end, which may reflect a read error.

TCR alpha and beta CDR3 regions were amplified from RNA using iRepertoire nested multiplex PCR. Tissue mRNA or PBMC total RNA, roughly 85-450 ng, went into one-step reverse transcription and amplification. A single record per CDR3 protein comes from TCRdb applying MiXCR to the multiplex PCR reads. The sample holds 300,000 to 450,000 distinct CDR3 sequences, 35% to 45% seen once. General study points: Tissue and blood shared very few CDR3 sequences.

Germline-derived CDR1 and CDR2 are MGHRA and YSYEKL. The CDR3 runs to 16 residues. The gene calls are TRBV4-1 and TRBJ2-2, with 12 bases aligning to TRBD1. The sequenced material came from glioma tissue, nonneoplastic brain tissue, or PBMCs (not recorded which). This sequence originates from a human donor with low-grade glioma or glioblastoma, undergoing nonglioma brain surgery, or in good health (not recorded which). The CDR3 coding sequence is TGCGTCAGCAGCCAGTATCCGGGACAGGGGGCAGGGGAGCTGTTTTTT. Amino acid sequence: CVSSQYPGQGAGELFF.